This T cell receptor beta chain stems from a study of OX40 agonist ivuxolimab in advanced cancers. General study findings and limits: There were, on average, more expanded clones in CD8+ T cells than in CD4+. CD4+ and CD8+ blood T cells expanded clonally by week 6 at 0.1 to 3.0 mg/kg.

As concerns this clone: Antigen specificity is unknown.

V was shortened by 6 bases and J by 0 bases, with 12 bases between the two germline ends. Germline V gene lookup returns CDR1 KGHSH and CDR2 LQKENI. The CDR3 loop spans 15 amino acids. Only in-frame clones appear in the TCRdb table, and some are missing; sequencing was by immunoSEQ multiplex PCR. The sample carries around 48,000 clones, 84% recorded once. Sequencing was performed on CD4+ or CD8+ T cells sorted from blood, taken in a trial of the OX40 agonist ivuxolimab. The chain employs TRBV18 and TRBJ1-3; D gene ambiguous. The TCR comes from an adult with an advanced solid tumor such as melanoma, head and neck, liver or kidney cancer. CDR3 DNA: TGTGCCAGCTCCCCTGGACCGCACTCTGGAAACACCATATATTTT. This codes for CASSPGPHSGNTIYF. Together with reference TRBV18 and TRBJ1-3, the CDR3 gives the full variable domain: NAGVMQNPRHLVRRRGQEARLRCSPMKGHSHVYWYRQLPEEGLKFMVYLQKENIIDESGMPKERFSAEFPKEGPSILRIQQVVRGDSAAYFCASSPGPHSGNTIYFGEGSWLTVV.